A single TCR beta chain is shown here with its context. The data are from a study of blood T cell repertoires in COVID-19. Produced via immunoSEQ multiplex PCR; TCRdb's table is partial and in-frame only. The table includes approximately 200,000 clones, 85% to 90% detected once. From germline, CDR1 is SGHRS and CDR2 YFSETQ. The junction had 5 bases not matched to a gene; V was cut back by 4 bases and J by 2 bases. CDR3 length equals 14 residues. The sample was peripheral blood. This chain connects TRBV5-1 to TRBJ2-7, with 8 positions matching TRBD2. The receptor was isolated from a man in his 60s who had recovered from COVID-19. The CDR3 DNA is TGCGCCAGCAGCCTAATAGCGGGAACCTACGAGCAGTACTTC. It translates to CASSLIAGTYEQYF.